This TCR delta chain originates from a study of gamma-delta T cells after stem cell transplantation. TCRdb re-called the RT-PCR reads with CATT. The sample has about 1,300 delta-chain clones; about 3.7% are singletons. The sample holds a few counts of this clone. This CDR3 region has 21 residues. Germline CDR1 reads TSWWSYY; CDR2 reads QGS. J was trimmed by 6 bases and V by 2 bases; bases with no gene match: 24. The source material was gamma-delta T cells. The sequence was collected from a human donor. It is not recorded whose cells these are; they may come from a transplant donor. The chain joins TRDV1 to TRDJ1, with 10 bases lining up with TRDD3. CDR3 nucleotide sequence: TGTGCTCTTGGGGAATTCCTCCCTCTCCTACGATGGGGGATACTCGGCTATAAACTCATCTTT. It translates to CALGEFLPLLRWGILGYKLIF.